Following are 8 T cell receptor beta chains from one sample sequenced in a study of response to subunit inactivated influenza vaccine (dated by TCRdb to between 2018 and 2020). The library relied on RT-PCR. The instrument given in TCRdb is Illumina HiSeq 2500. TCRdb passed the public sequencing reads through fastp at Q25 and MiXCR, retaining productive beta sequences. Merged by CDR3 protein, the rows form single entries marked with the most common genes and DNA. The sample data list roughly 710,000 distinct CDR3 sequences, and approximately 14% of these were observed just once. Clones ranked in the top ten supply 7.5% to 8% of the sample. The material sequenced was PBMCs from blood, taken roughly 2 weeks before vaccination. These receptors all come from a man aged 45-60 years who received an inactivated influenza vaccine. Donor details come from another sample of the same person, matched by shared clones.

The CDR3 loop reads CSARAGRGAGELFF. The CDR3 region has the DNA TGCAGTGCTAGAGCTGGGAGGGGAGCCGGGGAGCTGTTTTTT. The gene calls are TRBV20-1 and TRBJ2-2; 7 nucleotides line up with TRBD2. The V segment lost 1 base and the J segment 6 bases; nucleotides outside the gene matches: 5. This CDR3 is 14 amino acids long. In germline, CDR1 is DFQATT, CDR2 SNEGSKA (reference sequence).

The rearrangement joins TRBV7-9 to TRBJ2-7; 9 bases map to TRBD1. Looked up from germline, CDR1 is SEHNR and CDR2 is FQNEAQ (reference sequence). The CDR3 length is 15 residues. The ends lost 5 bases at V and 2 bases at J; junction bases unmatched: 7. Here the CDR3 DNA reads TGTGCCAGCAGCAAGCCGGGACAGGGACCCTACGAGCAGTACTTC. It yields the protein CASSKPGQGPYEQYF.

The chain carries TRBV10-3 and TRBJ2-7; perhaps TRBD2 as D (5 bases). Trimming removed 3 bases at V and 2 bases at J, with 14 bases between. Germline V gene data show CDR1 as ENHRY and CDR2 as SYGVKD. The CDR3 extends over 15 amino acids. The CDR3 region has the DNA TGTGCCATCAGTGACCCAACTAGAAACCCCTACGAGCAGTACTTC. As protein: CAISDPTRNPYEQYF.

The chain couples TRBV29-1 to TRBJ1-2; D is unresolved. Looked up from germline, CDR1 is SQVTM and CDR2 is ANQGSEA. The CDR3 extends over 9 amino acids. V was trimmed by 3 bases and J by 12 bases, leaving 8 bases between them. CDR3 residues: CSVDLGHTF. CDR3 sequence (DNA): TGCAGCGTTGATCTGGGCCACACCTTC.

V gene TRBV18 combines with J gene TRBJ2-4; D not certain. Trimming shortened V by 1 base and J by 0 bases, and 10 bases separated the two germline ends. CDR1 is KGHSH, CDR2 LQKENI, per germline. The CDR3 is made up of 16 amino acids. The chain's CDR3 is CASSPRANGAKNIQYF. CDR3 nucleotides: TGTGCCAGCTCACCACGCGCTAATGGAGCCAAAAACATTCAGTACTTC.

This clonotype was observed a few times. V and J are TRBV20-1 and TRBJ1-5; D is uncertain. The CDR3 is made up of 14 amino acids. In germline, CDR1 is DFQATT, CDR2 SNEGSKA (reference sequence). V lost 0 bases and J 5 bases, leaving 11 bases between the germline ends. This chain's CDR3 is CSAREGRSDQPQHF. The CDR3 nucleotides are TGCAGTGCTAGAGAGGGAAGAAGTGATCAGCCCCAGCATTTT.

This clonotype was counted only a few times. The V call is TRBV7-2, the J call TRBJ1-1; D uncertain. CDR1 and CDR2 from the germline V gene are SGHTA and FQGNSA. CDR3 length equals 13 residues. V lost 5 bases, J lost 4 bases, and 11 bases lay in between. As DNA, the CDR3 is TGTGCCAGCAGCAAACGAGCGGGCACTGAAGCTTTCTTT. This translates into CASSKRAGTEAFF.

This clonotype was detected only a few times. The V and J genes are TRBV24-1 and TRBJ2-1, with a weak D call TRBD1 (6 bases). V was clipped by 4 bases and J by 4 bases, with 16 bases between them. The CDR3 loop spans 16 amino acids. The V gene's germline CDR1 is KGHDR and CDR2 SFDVKD. The CDR3: CATSDPRLGGYNEQFF. The CDR3 nucleotides read TGTGCCACCAGTGACCCCCGATTAGGGGGATACAATGAGCAGTTCTTC.